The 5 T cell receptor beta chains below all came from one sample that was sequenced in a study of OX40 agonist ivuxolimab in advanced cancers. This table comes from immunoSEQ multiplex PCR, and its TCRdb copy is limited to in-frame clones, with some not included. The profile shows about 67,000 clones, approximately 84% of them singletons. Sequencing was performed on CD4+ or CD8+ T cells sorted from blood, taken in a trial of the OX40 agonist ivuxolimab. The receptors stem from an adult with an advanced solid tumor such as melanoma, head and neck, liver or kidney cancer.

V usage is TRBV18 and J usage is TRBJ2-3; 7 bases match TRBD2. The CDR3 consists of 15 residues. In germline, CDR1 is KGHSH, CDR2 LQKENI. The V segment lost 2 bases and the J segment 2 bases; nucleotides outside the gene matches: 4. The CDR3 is CASSPSTSNTDTQYF. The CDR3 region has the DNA TGTGCCAGCTCACCATCGACTAGCAACACAGATACGCAGTATTTT.

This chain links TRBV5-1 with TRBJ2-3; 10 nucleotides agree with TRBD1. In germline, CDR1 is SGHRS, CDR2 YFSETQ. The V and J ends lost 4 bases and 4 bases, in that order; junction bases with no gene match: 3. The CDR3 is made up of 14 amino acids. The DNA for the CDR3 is TGCGCCAGCAGCCTTGGACAGGGGGCAGATACGCAGTATTTT. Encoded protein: CASSLGQGADTQYF. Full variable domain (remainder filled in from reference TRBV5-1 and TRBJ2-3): KAGVTQTPRYLIKTRGQQVTLSCSPISGHRSVSWYQQTPGQGLQFLFEYFSETQRNKGNFPGRFSGRQFSNSRSEMNVSTLELGDSALYLCASSLGQGADTQYFGPGTRLTVL.

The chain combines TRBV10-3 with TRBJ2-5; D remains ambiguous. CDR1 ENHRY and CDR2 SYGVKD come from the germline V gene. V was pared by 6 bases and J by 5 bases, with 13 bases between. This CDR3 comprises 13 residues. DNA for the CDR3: TGTGCCATCAGAGTCTCGTCCCAGGAGACCCAGTACTTC. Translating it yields CAIRVSSQETQYF.

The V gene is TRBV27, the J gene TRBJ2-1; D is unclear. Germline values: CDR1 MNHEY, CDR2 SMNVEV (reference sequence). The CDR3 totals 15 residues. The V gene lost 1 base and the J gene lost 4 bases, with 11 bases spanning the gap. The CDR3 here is CASSLYRWAYNEQFF. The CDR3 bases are TGTGCCAGCAGTTTATACAGATGGGCGTACAATGAGCAGTTCTTC.

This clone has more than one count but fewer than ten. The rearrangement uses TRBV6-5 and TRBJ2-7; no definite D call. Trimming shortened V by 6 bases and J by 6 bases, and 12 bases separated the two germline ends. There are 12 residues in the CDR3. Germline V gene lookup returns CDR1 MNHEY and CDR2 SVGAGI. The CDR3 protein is CASSPDWVEQYF. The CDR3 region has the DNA TGTGCCAGCAGCCCCGATTGGGTCGAGCAGTACTTC.